Described below is a single T cell receptor (beta chain) sequence and its context. CDR1 is SNHLY and CDR2 is FYNNEI in the germline V gene. V was cut by 8 bases and J by 3 bases, with 10 bases left in between. CDR3 length: 13 residues. Unique molecular identifiers were incorporated during preparation of the TCRbeta library. TCRdb fed the PCR reads into MiXCR, producing one record per CDR3 protein. This table holds approximately 1,000,000 distinct CDR3 sequences, about 29% found once. This sample was included in a study of T-cell reconstitution after alpha-beta-depleted transplantation in children. The material sequenced was PBMCs, mostly from graft donor cells, taken 360 days after TCRalphabeta/CD19-depleted stem cell transplant. This TCR came from a boy under three years old who had a stem cell transplant for SCID, so the T cells may come from the graft donor. The rearrangement links TRBV2 to TRBJ2-2, with D possibly matching TRBD2 (6 bases). For the CDR3, the DNA is TGTGCCAGCTCGGGGGATTACACCGGGGAGCTGTTTTTT. The encoded protein is CASSGDYTGELFF. Looking up the rest from reference TRBV2 and TRBJ2-2 gives the full variable domain: EPEVTQTPSHQVTQMGQEVILRCVPISNHLYFYWYRQILGQKVEFLVSFYNNEISEKSEIFDDQFSVERPDGSNFTLKIRSTKLEDSAMYFCASSGDYTGELFFGEGSRLTVL.